The sequence of this T cell receptor beta chain was determined in a study of cytotoxic CD8 clonotypes in ibrutinib-treated CLL. CDR3 size: 15 residues. V lost 5 bases to trimming and J lost 4 bases; unmatched junction nucleotides: 10. Looked up from germline, CDR1 is MDHEN and CDR2 is SYDVKM. As for this clone: Its matching antigen is unknown.

Findings and caveats of the study: Clonality went higher at ibrutinib response and then dropped back toward baseline at progression.

TCRdb's copy holds only in-frame clones and misses some; the assay was immunoSEQ multiplex PCR. Of 100,000 to 150,000 clones detected, 80% to 90% appear once; the ten largest clones hold roughly 1.9%. This TCR derives from a human donor with chronic lymphocytic leukemia. This sequence joins TRBV28 and TRBJ1-1; 7 bases are shared with TRBD1. The specimen was PBMCs, collected after 24 months of ibrutinib treatment. The CDR3 DNA sequence: TGTGCCAGCAGTCCATGGGACAGACGTTCCACTGAAGCTTTCTTT. Its protein is CASSPWDRRSTEAFF.